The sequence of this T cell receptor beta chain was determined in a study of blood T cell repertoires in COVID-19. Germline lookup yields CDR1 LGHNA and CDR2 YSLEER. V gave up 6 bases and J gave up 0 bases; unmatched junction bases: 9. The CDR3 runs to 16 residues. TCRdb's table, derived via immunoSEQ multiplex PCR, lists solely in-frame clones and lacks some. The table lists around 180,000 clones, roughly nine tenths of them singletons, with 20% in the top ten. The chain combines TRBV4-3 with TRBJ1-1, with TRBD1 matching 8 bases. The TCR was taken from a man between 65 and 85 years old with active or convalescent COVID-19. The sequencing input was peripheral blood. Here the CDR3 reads CASRGGGTGLNTEAFF. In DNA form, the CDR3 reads TGCGCCAGCAGGGGAGGGGGGACAGGTCTGAACACTGAAGCTTTCTTT.